The sequence of this T cell receptor beta chain was determined in a study of HIV-infected patients and healthy controls. Whole-study findings and limits: Study cohorts differed slightly in age and sex, but this did not explain diversity differences. Size-matching overweighted rare events from HIV-infected data when comparing patients with controls. MAIT alpha-chain CDR3s were frequent in healthy controls, depleted in HIV+. Mean usage of eight alpha and eight beta V genes differed significantly in HIV-infected patients versus controls.

Whole blood was used without fractionation, so all unsorted peripheral T cells were included. cDNA was made from 500 ng RNA using alpha and beta constant primers. Separate chain-specific third strand synthesis with multiplexing indices produced the alpha and beta libraries. MiXCR, applied by TCRdb to the 5' RACE reads, yields one record per CDR3 protein. The repertoire holds approximately 9,700 distinct CDR3 sequences, with about 5% as singletons. This clonotype counts as medium-sized. No antigen is known for it. The V gene lost 3 bases and the J gene lost 1 base, with 9 bases spanning the gap. This CDR3 is 14 amino acids long. Per the germline V gene, CDR1 is SEHNR and CDR2 is FQNEAQ (reference sequence).

This chain uses TRBV7-9 with TRBJ2-5; perhaps TRBD2 as D (5 bases). Sample: blood, taken before antiretroviral therapy. The sequence was collected from an adult with HIV infection. Written as DNA, the CDR3 is TGTGCCAGCAGCTTGAACGGGATCCAAGAGACCCAGTACTTC. This sequence encodes CASSLNGIQETQYF.